The entry below describes one T cell receptor beta chain. Profiling relied on immunoSEQ multiplex PCR, and the TCRdb table lists in-frame clones only, not all of them. The table has almost 550,000 clones, about 84% seen once. This CDR3 comprises 14 residues. The V end lost 6 bases, the J end lost 7 bases, and 15 bases lay between the germline ends. From germline, CDR1 is SEHNR and CDR2 FQNEAQ (reference sequence). This sample was taken from a study of shared T cell receptors in the human thymus. The sample was also linked to a second study, of human thymus T cells. Turning to that study: All donors were healthy Finnish infants who were undergoing corrective surgery to treat congenital heart defects. In thymic and blood repertoires alike, V and J usage looked biased. Related studies noted strongly shared thymic repertoires across unrelated people.

The sequence derives from a boy under two years old with a congenital heart defect. The chain combines TRBV7-9 with TRBJ1-4; possible D gene TRBD1, 5 bases. What was sequenced was thymocytes. Here the CDR3 DNA reads TGTGCCAGCAGACTTAACAGGCAGGGTGAAAAACTGTTTTTT. Translating it yields CASRLNRQGEKLFF.